These 2 T cell receptor beta chains were sequenced from one sample in a study of beta chain features in type 1 diabetes. TCRB transcripts that were expressed got sequenced, as all of the isolated RNA had been reverse transcribed. The assay was immunoSEQ multiplex PCR, and TCRdb's table has in-frame clones only and misses some. The sample gives fewer than 550,000 clones, 10% to 12% of which show up once; about 0.042% is in the top ten. Material: naive CD4+ T cells from blood. Receptor source: a woman between 18 and 30 years old in good health.

V usage is TRBV7-3 and J usage is TRBJ2-1; no clear D gene. Germline CDR1 is SGHTA and CDR2 is FQGTGA. The V end lost 2 bases, the J end lost 9 bases, and 11 bases lay between the germline ends. This CDR3 contains 13 residues. The CDR3 is CASSLGSELEQFF. As DNA, the CDR3 is TGTGCCAGCAGCTTAGGGTCGGAGCTTGAGCAGTTCTTC. The entire variable domain, with the rest obtained from reference TRBV7-3 and TRBJ2-1, is as follows: GAGVSQTPSNKVTEKGKYVELRCDPISGHTALYWYRQSLGQGPEFLIYFQGTGAADDSGLPNDRFFAVRPEGSVSTLKIQRTERGDSAVYLCASSLGSELEQFFGPGTRLTVL.

This clone was counted only a few times. J is TRBJ1-2 and V is TRBV4-1; D is possibly TRBD1 (6 bases). Germline assignment: CDR1 MGHRA and CDR2 YSYEKL. Trimming cost V 4 bases and J 2 bases, with 17 bases left between them. The CDR3 loop spans 16 amino acids. The CDR3 region is CASSLRQAEKNYGYTF. In DNA, the CDR3 is TGCGCCAGCAGCCTTCGACAGGCCGAGAAGAACTATGGCTACACCTTC.